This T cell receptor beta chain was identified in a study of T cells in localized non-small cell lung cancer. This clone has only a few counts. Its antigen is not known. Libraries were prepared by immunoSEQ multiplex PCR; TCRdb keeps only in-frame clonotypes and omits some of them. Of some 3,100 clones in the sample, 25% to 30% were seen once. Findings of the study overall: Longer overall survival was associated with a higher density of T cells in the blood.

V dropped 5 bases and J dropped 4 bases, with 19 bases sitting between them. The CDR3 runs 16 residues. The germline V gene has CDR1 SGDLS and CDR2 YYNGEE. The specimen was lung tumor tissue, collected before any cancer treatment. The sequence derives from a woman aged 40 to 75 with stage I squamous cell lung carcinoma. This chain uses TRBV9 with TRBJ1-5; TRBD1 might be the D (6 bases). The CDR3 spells CASSELGGVGNQPQHF. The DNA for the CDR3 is TGTGCCAGCAGTGAATTAGGGGGAGTGGGAAATCAGCCCCAGCATTTT.